This T cell receptor beta chain was recorded in a study of T cell repertoires in cytomegalovirus infection. Study at large: CMV epitopes used comprised recently identified HLA-C-restricted ones and well-studied HLA-B-restricted ones. Both a matching HLA type and CMV infection were indicated by public TCR beta signatures.

The CDR3 length is 15 residues. The germline CDR1 and CDR2 sequences are MDHEN and SYDVKM. Unmatched junction bases numbered 11, after V lost 6 bases and J lost 5 bases. Study-wide points: Carriage of CMV together with the relevant HLA was identifiable through cumulative public TCR beta family frequency. HLA-C-restricted CMV-specific TCR beta clonotypes were dominant in the ex vivo response.

This clonotype showed up many times. Its antigen is as yet unknown. TCRdb reprocessed the reads with MiXCR, giving one entry per CDR3 protein. The table shows some 700,000 distinct CDR3 sequences, with around 32% occurring only once. Here the sequenced sample was cultured PBMCs, taken from culture after CMV antigen stimulation. This TCR came from a human donor in good health (CMV status not recorded). Some clones in this sample may be carry-over from other donors' samples. This chain connects TRBV28 to TRBJ1-1; 8 bases map to TRBD1. As DNA, the CDR3 is TGTGCCAGCAGACCCTGGACAGGGAGGGAGACTGAAGCTTTCTTT. Protein sequence: CASRPWTGRETEAFF.